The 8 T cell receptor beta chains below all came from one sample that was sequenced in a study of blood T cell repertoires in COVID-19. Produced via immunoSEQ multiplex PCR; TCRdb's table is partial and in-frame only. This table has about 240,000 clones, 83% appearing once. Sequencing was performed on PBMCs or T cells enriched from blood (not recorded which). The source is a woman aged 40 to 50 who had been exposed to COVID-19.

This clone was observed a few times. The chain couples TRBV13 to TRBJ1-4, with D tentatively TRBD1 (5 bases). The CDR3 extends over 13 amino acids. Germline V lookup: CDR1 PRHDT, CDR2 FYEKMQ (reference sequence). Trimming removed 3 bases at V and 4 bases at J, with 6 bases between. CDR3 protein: CASSLGGNEKLFF. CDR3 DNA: TGTGCCAGCAGCTTGGGGGGTAATGAAAAACTGTTTTTT.

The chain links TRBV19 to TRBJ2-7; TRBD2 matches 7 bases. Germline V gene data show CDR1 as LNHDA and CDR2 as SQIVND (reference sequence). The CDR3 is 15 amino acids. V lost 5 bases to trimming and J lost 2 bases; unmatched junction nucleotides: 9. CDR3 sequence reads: CASSSQRGGTYEQYF. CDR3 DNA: TGTGCCAGTAGTTCACAGCGGGGCGGCACCTACGAGCAGTACTTC.

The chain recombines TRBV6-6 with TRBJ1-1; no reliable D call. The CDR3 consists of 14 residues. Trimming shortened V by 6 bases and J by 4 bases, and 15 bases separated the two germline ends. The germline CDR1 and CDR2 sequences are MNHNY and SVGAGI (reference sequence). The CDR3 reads CASSPQVVGTEAFF. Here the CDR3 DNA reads TGTGCCAGCAGCCCCCAGGTGGTCGGCACTGAAGCTTTCTTT.

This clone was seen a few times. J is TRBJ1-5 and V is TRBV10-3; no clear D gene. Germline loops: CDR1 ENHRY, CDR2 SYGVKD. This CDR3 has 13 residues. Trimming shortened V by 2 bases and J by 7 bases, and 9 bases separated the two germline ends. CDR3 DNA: TGTGCCATCAGTGAGCTGCTATCACAGCCCCAGCATTTT. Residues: CAISELLSQPQHF.

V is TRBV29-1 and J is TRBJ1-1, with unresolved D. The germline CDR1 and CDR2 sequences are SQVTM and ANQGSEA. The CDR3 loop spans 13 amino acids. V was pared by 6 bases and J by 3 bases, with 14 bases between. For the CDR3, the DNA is TGCAGCGTCGCGGCTATCGAGGACACTGAAGCTTTCTTT. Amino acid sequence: CSVAAIEDTEAFF.

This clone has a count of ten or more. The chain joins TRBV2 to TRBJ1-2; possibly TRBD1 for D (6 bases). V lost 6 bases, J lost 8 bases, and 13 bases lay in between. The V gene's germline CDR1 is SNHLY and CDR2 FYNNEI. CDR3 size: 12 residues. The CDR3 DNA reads TGTGCCAGCAGGGAATACAGGGAAGGCTACACCTTC. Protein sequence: CASREYREGYTF.

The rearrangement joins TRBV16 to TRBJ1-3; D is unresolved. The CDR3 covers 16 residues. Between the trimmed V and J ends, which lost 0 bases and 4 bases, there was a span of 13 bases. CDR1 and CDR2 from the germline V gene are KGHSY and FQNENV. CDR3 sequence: CASSQSQQPIGNTIYF. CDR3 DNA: TGTGCCAGCAGCCAATCTCAACAGCCGATAGGAAACACCATATATTTT.

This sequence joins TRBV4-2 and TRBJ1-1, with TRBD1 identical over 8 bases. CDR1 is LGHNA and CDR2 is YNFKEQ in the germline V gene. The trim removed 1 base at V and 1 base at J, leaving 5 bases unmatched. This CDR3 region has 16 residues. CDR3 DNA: TGTGCCAGCAGCCAAGTTTTCCAGGGGGCGAACACTGAAGCTTTCTTT. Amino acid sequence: CASSQVFQGANTEAFF.